A single sample gave rise to the 23 T cell receptor beta chains below, sequenced in a study of Ad26.COV2.S vaccination and SARS-CoV-2 variants. This sample's treatment: approximately 18 received Ad26.COV2.S at low or high dose, single or two shots; about 5 received placebo; per-sample allocation not given. On day 63 after the first injection, vaccine and placebo recipients gave samples. Sequencing was performed with immunoSEQ multiplex PCR; in TCRdb, only in-frame clones are kept and a portion is missing. The table shows 400,000 to 450,000 clones, with about 92% occurring only once. Source: peripheral blood, taken in a trial of Ad26.COV2.S vaccine versus placebo. Receptors were obtained from a person aged 18-65 years who received the Ad26.COV2.S COVID-19 vaccine or a placebo.

V is TRBV7-2 and J is TRBJ1-2; D not resolved. Trimming cost V 1 base and J 0 bases, with 6 bases left between them. Germline V CDR1 and CDR2: SGHTA, FQGNSA. The CDR3 loop spans 14 amino acids. CDR3 amino acids: CASSLGVANYGYTF. CDR3 nucleotides: TGTGCCAGCAGCTTAGGGGTGGCTAACTATGGCTACACCTTC.

The J gene is TRBJ2-3, the V gene TRBV6-2 or TRBV6-3; 15 nucleotides agree with TRBD2. CDR3 length equals 18 residues. Germline CDR1 MNHEY, CDR2 SVGEGT. V dropped 6 bases and J dropped 2; count of bases not matched to a gene: 9. The CDR3 loop reads CASSQGLAGGSYTDTQYF. The CDR3, as DNA: TGTGCCAGCAGCCAGGGACTAGCGGGAGGTTCCTACACAGATACGCAGTATTTT.

The chain carries TRBV24-1 and TRBJ2-1; maybe TRBD1 (5 bases). The CDR3 loop spans 14 amino acids. V gave up 6 bases and J gave up 4 bases, with 12 bases separating them. Germline assignment: CDR1 KGHDR and CDR2 SFDVKD. CDR3 sequence (DNA): TGTGCCACCAGTCCAGGGTGGGAATACAATGAGCAGTTCTTC. Residues: CATSPGWEYNEQFF.

V usage is TRBV1 and J usage is TRBJ2-7; the table names TRBD2, a call not compared with the DNA. TRBV1 is marked as a pseudogene. The CDR3 loop spans 16 amino acids. The CDR3 reads CTSSQNSGTRNYEQYF. In DNA form, the CDR3 reads TGCACCAGCAGCCAAAACTCCGGGACTAGAAATTACGAGCAGTACTTC.

The chain employs TRBV10-3 and TRBJ2-7; tentative D call: TRBD2 (5 bases). Trimming removed 4 bases at V and 3 bases at J, with 13 bases between. Looked up from germline, CDR1 is ENHRY and CDR2 is SYGVKD. The CDR3 sequence is 14 residues long. The CDR3 DNA reads TGTGCCATCAGTGTCCAGCGGACCGTCTACGAGCAGTACTTC. Its translation is CAISVQRTVYEQYF.

This clone was picked up a small number of times. The rearrangement uses TRBV19 and TRBJ2-1; 8 bases are a match to TRBD2. Per the germline V gene, CDR1 is LNHDA and CDR2 is SQIVND (reference sequence). Trimming took 4 bases from V and 4 from J; bases not matched to a gene: 12. The CDR3 spans 17 residues. CDR3 amino acids: CASSTGLARISYNEQFF. CDR3 in DNA: TGTGCCAGTAGTACCGGACTAGCCCGAATCTCTTACAATGAGCAGTTCTTC.

The chain uses TRBV28 and TRBJ2-1; TRBD1 matches at 11 bases. CDR1 is MDHEN, CDR2 SYDVKM, per germline. This CDR3 has 16 amino acids. V was pared by 6 bases and J by 7 bases, with 11 bases of the junction left unmatched. This CDR3 is CASSSSGQGAGNEQFF. The CDR3 DNA reads TGTGCCAGCAGCTCCTCAGGACAGGGGGCGGGAAATGAGCAGTTCTTC.

The rearrangement links TRBV5-1 to TRBJ2-7, with D perhaps TRBD2 (6 bases). The germline V gene encodes CDR1 SGHRS and CDR2 YFSETQ. The CDR3 is 15 amino acids. V shed 4 bases and J shed 7 bases, with 21 bases lying between them. CDR3 region: CASSLNLLGAGEQYF. The CDR3 coding sequence is TGCGCCAGCAGCCTGAACCTCTTAGGGGCGGGAGAGCAGTACTTC.

The chain links TRBV27 to TRBJ2-7; possibly TRBD1 for D (7 bases). Deletions cut 5 bases from V and 4 bases from J, with 15 bases between. There are 14 residues in the CDR3. The germline gives CDR1 MNHEY, CDR2 SMNVEV (reference sequence). DNA of the CDR3: TGTGCCAGCAGTCCAGGGGGACTTGGGTACGAGCAGTACTTC. Translated: CASSPGGLGYEQYF.

This clone was counted only a few times. The CDR3 nucleotides read TGTGCCAGCAGTGCCGGATCTCTGGGGGAGCTGTTTTTT. Protein: CASSAGSLGELFF. The chain uses TRBV6-4 and TRBJ2-2; no reliable D call. The V gene lost 4 bases and the J gene lost 8 bases, with 11 bases spanning the gap. The CDR3 runs to 13 residues. Looked up from germline, CDR1 is MRHNA and CDR2 is SNTAGT.

V gene TRBV9 combines with J gene TRBJ2-3; D call uncertain. Trimming cost V 0 bases and J 4 bases, with 6 bases left between them. The CDR3 covers 13 residues. Germline assignment: CDR1 SGDLS and CDR2 YYNGEE. Here the CDR3 DNA reads TGTGCCAGCAGCGTAGGAACGGCAGATACGCAGTATTTT. Translating it yields CASSVGTADTQYF. The whole variable domain, remainder taken from reference TRBV9 and TRBJ2-3, is DSGVTQTPKHLITATGQRVTLRCSPRSGDLSVYWYQQSLDQGLQFLIQYYNGEERAKGNILERFSAQQFPDLHSELNLSSLELGDSALYFCASSVGTADTQYFGPGTRLTVL.

The CDR3 DNA is TGTGCCAGCAGCTTGTCTCTAGCGTCTGAAGGGTCCTACGAGCAGTACTTC. Translating it yields CASSLSLASEGSYEQYF. The chain employs TRBV5-4 and TRBJ2-7, with D tentatively TRBD2 (6 bases). The CDR3 is 17 amino acids. Germline V gives CDR1 SGHNT, CDR2 YYREEE (reference sequence). Trimming stripped 1 base from V and 1 base from J, with 18 bases between.

This clone was observed a handful of times. The V and J genes are TRBV9 and TRBJ2-3, with D unclear. The V gene lost 0 bases and the J gene lost 5 bases, with 4 bases spanning the gap. This CDR3 has 12 residues. The germline V gene encodes CDR1 SGDLS and CDR2 YYNGEE. CDR3 in amino acids: CASSVDIDTQYF. The CDR3, as DNA: TGTGCCAGCAGCGTAGATATAGATACGCAGTATTTT.

This clone was observed once. This sequence joins TRBV28 and TRBJ1-1; weak D call: TRBD1 (6 bases). Germline values: CDR1 MDHEN, CDR2 SYDVKM. CDR3 length equals 15 residues. Trimming removed 3 bases from V and 6 bases from J, with 17 bases in between. The CDR3 DNA reads as TGTGCCAGCAGTTTGCGGACAGTGGGGGTCCCTGAAGCTTTCTTT. This sequence encodes CASSLRTVGVPEAFF.

V is TRBV6-4 and J is TRBJ2-6, with a possible D match to TRBD2 (6 bases). CDR1 is MRHNA and CDR2 is SNTAGT in the germline V gene. V lost 2 bases to trimming and J lost 0 bases, with 8 bases between them. This CDR3 has 16 residues. As DNA, the CDR3 is TGTGCCAGCAGTGACGGGGGGAGCTCTGGGGCCAACGTCCTGACTTTC. Translating it yields CASSDGGSSGANVLTF.

The genes are TRBV5-1 and TRBJ2-5; 14 bases line up with TRBD2. Unmatched junction bases numbered 7, after V lost 1 base and J lost 5 bases. CDR1 is SGHRS and CDR2 is YFSETQ in the germline V gene. This CDR3 comprises 17 residues. This CDR3 reads CASSLTGLAGGWETQYF. DNA for the CDR3: TGCGCCAGCAGCTTGACCGGACTAGCGGGAGGTTGGGAGACCCAGTACTTC.

This chain uses TRBV30 with TRBJ2-7, with 7 bases aligning to TRBD1. After removal of 7 bases from V and 2 bases from J, the junction contained 14 bases not matched to a gene. Per the germline V gene, CDR1 is GTSNPN and CDR2 is SVGIG (reference sequence). The CDR3 is made up of 15 amino acids. CDR3 sequence (DNA): TGTGCCTCCCTTACTCCGGACAGGTTCCCCTACGAGCAGTACTTC. This codes for CASLTPDRFPYEQYF.

The chain recombines TRBV3-1 (or the pseudogene TRBV3-2) with TRBJ2-6; D remains ambiguous. The CDR3 covers 17 residues. Trimming removed 3 bases at V and 0 bases at J, with 12 bases between. Germline CDR1 reads LGHDT; CDR2 reads YNNKEL (reference sequence). The CDR3 DNA sequence: TGTGCCAGCAGCCAGGATCCCTGGGGCTCTGGGGCCAACGTCCTGACTTTC. Translating it yields CASSQDPWGSGANVLTF.

This sequence joins TRBV6-6 and TRBJ2-1; D gene uncertain. The CDR3 is made up of 14 amino acids. Germline CDR1 is MNHNY and CDR2 is SVGAGI (reference sequence). V shed 0 bases and J shed 7 bases, with 10 bases lying between them. CDR3 nucleotide sequence: TGTGCCAGCAGTTACTCCCCAGGATGGAATGAGCAGTTCTTC. This translates into CASSYSPGWNEQFF.

The rearrangement links TRBV9 to TRBJ2-1; 10 bases match TRBD2. This CDR3 comprises 15 residues. Per germline, CDR1 SGDLS and CDR2 YYNGEE. V trimming: 4 bases; J trimming: 4 bases; junction bases outside the gene matches: 5. The DNA of the CDR3 is TGTGCCAGCAGCAAACGGACTAGCGGTTACAATGAGCAGTTCTTC. Translated: CASSKRTSGYNEQFF.

CDR3 nucleotides: TGTGCCACCAGTGAAGTCAGGGACACCGGGGAGCTGTTTTTT. Its protein product is CATSEVRDTGELFF. This chain uses TRBV24-1 with TRBJ2-2, with D possibly TRBD1 on 5 matching bases. Germline V gene data show CDR1 as KGHDR and CDR2 as SFDVKD. This CDR3 has 14 residues. The ends were cut back, 4 bases at V and 3 bases at J, with 8 bases in the middle.

This rearrangement joins TRBV10-3 to TRBJ2-2; 9 positions agree with TRBD2. The CDR3 runs 16 residues. Germline lookup yields CDR1 ENHRY and CDR2 SYGVKD. With 3 bases clipped from V and 5 bases from J, the junction kept 7 bases outside the gene matches. The CDR3 sequence: CAISDSSGSGTGELFF. CDR3 in DNA: TGTGCCATCAGTGATAGTAGCGGGAGTGGTACCGGGGAGCTGTTTTTT.

The CDR3 DNA reads as TGTGCCAGCAGTGAAATTGGGAATTCACCCCTCCACTTT. Residues: CASSEIGNSPLHF. This chain connects TRBV6-1 to TRBJ1-6; D uncertain. Germline lookup yields CDR1 MNHNS and CDR2 SASEGT. The length of the CDR3 is 13 residues. V was pared by 2 bases and J by 7 bases, with 6 bases between.